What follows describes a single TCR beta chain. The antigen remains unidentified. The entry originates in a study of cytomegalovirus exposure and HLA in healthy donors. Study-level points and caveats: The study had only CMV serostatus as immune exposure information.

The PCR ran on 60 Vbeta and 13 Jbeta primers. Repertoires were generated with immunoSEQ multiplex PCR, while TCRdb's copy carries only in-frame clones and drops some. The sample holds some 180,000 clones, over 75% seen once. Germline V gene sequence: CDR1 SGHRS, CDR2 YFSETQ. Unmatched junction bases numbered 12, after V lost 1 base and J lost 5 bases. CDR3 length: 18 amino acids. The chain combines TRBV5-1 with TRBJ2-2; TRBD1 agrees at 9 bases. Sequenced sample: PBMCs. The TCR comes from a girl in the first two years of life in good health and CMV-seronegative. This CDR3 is CASSLLRGQGLLTGELFF. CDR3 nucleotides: TGCGCCAGCAGCTTGCTAAGGGGACAGGGCCTACTGACCGGGGAGCTGTTTTTT.